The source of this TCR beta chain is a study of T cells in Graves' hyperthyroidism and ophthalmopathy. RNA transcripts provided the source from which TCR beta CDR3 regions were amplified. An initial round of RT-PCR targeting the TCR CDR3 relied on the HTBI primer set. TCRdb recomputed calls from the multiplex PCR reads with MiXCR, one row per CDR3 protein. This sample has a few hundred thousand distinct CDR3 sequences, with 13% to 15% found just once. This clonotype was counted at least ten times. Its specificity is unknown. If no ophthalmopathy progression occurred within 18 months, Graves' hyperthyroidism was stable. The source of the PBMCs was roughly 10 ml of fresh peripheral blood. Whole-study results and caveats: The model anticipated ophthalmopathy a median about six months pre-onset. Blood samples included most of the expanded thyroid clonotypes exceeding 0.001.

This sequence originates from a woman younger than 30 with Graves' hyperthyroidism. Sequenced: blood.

This CDR3 is CASSSQDRAGANVLTF. The CDR3 DNA is TGTGCCAGCAGCTCTCAGGACAGGGCTGGGGCCAACGTCCTGACTTTC. The rearrangement joins TRBV11-3 to TRBJ2-6; 8 nucleotides agree with TRBD1. V lost 4 bases and J lost 2; bases outside the gene matches: 4. CDR1 is SGHNT and CDR2 is YENEEA in the germline V gene. The CDR3 covers 16 residues.